This TCR beta chain was sequenced for a study of blood T cell repertoires in COVID-19 (TCRdb year 2020). Study-wide context: Samples from collaborators originated in the United States, Italy and Spain and spanned both the acute and convalescent phases of COVID-19. The material from the prospective study consisted of cDNA or gDNA derived from T cells, B-cell-depleted T cells, or PBMCs. Deeply sampled blood TCRbeta repertoires from subjects exposed to, actively infected with, or recovered from COVID-19 were included in the dataset. The repertoires were released in a freely available public database meant as a resource for research on the immune response to SARS-CoV-2. Samples came from the ongoing ImmuneRACE study (first 160 participants) plus 1,254 subjects from 6 global collaborators. Sample metadata almost always included a de-identified subject ID, COVID-19 status, age in years and sex. Where HLA class I and class II types were available, the types were taken from metadata supplied by the sample provider, not from assay-based typing. Broader findings and caveats from the paper: The quantity of clinical and demographic metadata differed by source and by participant and was supplied without curation.

TCRbeta CDR3 regions were amplified from genomic DNA using the immunoSEQ Assay, a bias-controlled multiplex PCR. As for the authors' bioinformatics: The number of nucleated cells in each sample was estimated by amplification of reference gene primers within the assay. To quantify the absolute abundance of each unique TCRbeta CDR3 rearrangement, sequence reads were collapsed and filtered. For each sample, productive Simpson clonality was calculated as the square root of Simpson's diversity index across productive rearrangements. TCRdb carries this immuneACCESS record with in-frame sequences only. Its versions omit some clonotypes, under half of them owing to an unresolved V gene in the studies checked, with the rest unexplained. The V and J calls and clone size come from that table; D and trimming were worked out from the DNA. In all, the sample holds about 200,000 clones, and about 84% of those were seen once. The ten largest make up over 7% of the sample.

In the prospective study, participants were about 18 to 95 years old, resided in approximately 22 geographic areas of the United States, and were enrolled through a virtual design. Cohort assignment in the prospective study relied on participant-reported clinical history from a screening survey and a study questionnaire. In the prospective study, whole blood, serum and a nasopharyngeal or oropharyngeal swab were collected from each participant by mobile phlebotomists. Participants in the prospective study had the option to provide additional blood draws and questionnaires over a roughly 2-month period. Before DNA extraction, prospective study blood samples were shipped either frozen or at room temperature. Trimming leaves V shorter by 6 bases and J shorter by 0 bases, with the junction holding 14 bases beyond the gene matches. Per the germline V gene (reference sequence), SEHNR is the CDR1 and FQNEAQ is the CDR2. Reading from cysteine to phenylalanine, the CDR3 counts 19 amino acids. The DNA shown is the 57-base CDR3, in frame from base 1.

Concerning this clone: Its antigen has not been determined. Base qualities are not provided; no much larger clone lies one nucleotide away.

What was sequenced was PBMCs or T cells enriched from blood (not recorded which). The source is a middle-aged woman with acute COVID-19. The rearrangement combines TRBV7-9 with TRBJ2-2, with 9 junctional bases fitting TRBD2. The encoded CDR3 is CASRSRAGGPSTNTGELFF. The sequenced DNA: TGTGCCAGCAGATCCAGGGCGGGAGGGCCTAGCACGAACACCGGGGAGCTGTTTTTT.